This TCR beta chain was obtained from a study of glioma-infiltrating T cells. The iRepertoire nested amplicon-rescue multiplex PCR amplified TCR alpha and beta CDR3s from RNA. A single record per CDR3 protein comes from TCRdb applying MiXCR to the multiplex PCR reads. The data contain about 140,000 distinct CDR3 sequences, about two fifths of them singletons. The V segment lost 5 bases and the J segment 4 bases; nucleotides outside the gene matches: 10. This CDR3 contains 15 residues. The germline V gene has CDR1 MNHEY and CDR2 SVGEGT. The TCR sequence derives from a human donor with low-grade glioma or glioblastoma, undergoing nonglioma brain surgery, or in good health (not recorded which). Sequencing used glioma tissue, nonneoplastic brain tissue, or PBMCs (not recorded which). The chain employs TRBV6-2 or TRBV6-3 and TRBJ2-5; 7 bases match TRBD1. This CDR3 is CASSKKGAQGETQYF. CDR3 coding DNA: TGTGCCAGCAGTAAAAAGGGGGCGCAGGGAGAGACCCAGTACTTC.